These T cell receptor beta chains were read from a single sample in a study of technical replicates of blood from a handful of donors. The data were produced by immunoSEQ multiplex PCR, yet TCRdb's version contains in-frame clones alone and is incomplete. The table records 75,000 to 95,000 clones, around 89% of them present only once. The sample consisted of T cells isolated from PBMCs. The receptors derive from a human donor in good health. The CDR3 runs from the conserved cysteine through the conserved F or W. The D gene is left open where the match is weak. Some rows have no size entry. The others give once, few or many, or a class for an expanded clone.

J gene,V gene,clone size,D gene,CDR3 protein,CDR3 DNA
TRBJ2-1,TRBV13,-,-,CASSSRSYNEQFF,TGTGCCAGCAGCTCTAGATCCTACAATGAGCAGTTCTTC
TRBJ1-2,TRBV6-5,once,-,CASSYAEGDGYTF,TGTGCCAGCAGTTATGCGGAAGGGGATGGCTACACCTTC
TRBJ2-3,TRBV5-1,-,TRBD1,CASSLQTGASTDTQYF,TGCGCCAGCAGCCTCCAGACAGGGGCTAGCACAGATACGCAGTATTTT
TRBJ2-7,TRBV4-1,-,-,CASSLRELIGEQYF,TGCGCCAGCAGCCTCCGAGAACTAATTGGGGAGCAGTACTTC
TRBJ1-5,TRBV19,-,TRBD1,CASSVDRDSNQPQHF,TGTGCCAGTAGTGTGGACAGGGATAGCAATCAGCCCCAGCATTTT
TRBJ1-2,TRBV6-1,-,TRBD1,CASSPWDRLYGYTF,TGTGCCAGCAGTCCATGGGACAGGCTCTATGGCTACACCTTC
TRBJ1-2,TRBV2,few,TRBD1,CASSEDMGQGINYGYTF,TGTGCCAGCAGTGAAGATATGGGACAGGGGATTAACTATGGCTACACCTTC
TRBJ2-3,TRBV4-1,-,TRBD2,CASSLTSGRGSTDTQYF,TGCGCCAGCAGTCTTACTAGCGGGAGGGGGAGCACAGATACGCAGTATTTT
TRBJ2-5,TRBV7-3,-,TRBD2,CASSLWPGLKETQYF,TGTGCCAGCAGCTTATGGCCGGGACTAAAAGAGACCCAGTACTTC
TRBJ2-5,TRBV14,once,-,CASSQLDSEETQYF,TGTGCCAGCAGCCAACTGGACAGCGAAGAGACCCAGTACTTC
TRBJ2-7,TRBV28,-,-,CASSLLADSYEQYF,TGTGCCAGCAGTTTGTTAGCGGACTCCTACGAGCAGTACTTC
TRBJ2-7,TRBV9,-,-,CASSPDSPYEQYF,TGTGCCAGCAGCCCGGACAGTCCCTACGAGCAGTACTTC
TRBJ1-4,TRBV7-2,-,-,CASSSATNEKLFF,TGTGCCAGCAGCTCCGCAACTAATGAAAAACTGTTTTTT
TRBJ2-7,TRBV6-5,-,TRBD2,CASSFSGRVLYEQYF,TGTGCCAGCAGTTTCAGCGGGAGGGTCCTTTACGAGCAGTACTTC
TRBJ1-2,TRBV6-1,-,-,CASSGRTEGYTF,TGTGCCAGCAGTGGCAGGACAGAGGGCTACACCTTC
TRBJ2-1,TRBV9,-,TRBD1,CASSEGDRGHEQFF,TGTGCCAGCAGCGAGGGGGACAGGGGCCATGAGCAGTTCTTC
TRBJ1-4,TRBV29-1,-,-,CSVREGEKLFF,TGCAGCGTCCGGGAGGGAGAAAAACTGTTTTTT
TRBJ1-4,TRBV2,once,-,CASSEGRMGEKLFF,TGTGCCAGCAGTGAAGGGAGGATGGGGGAAAAACTGTTTTTT
TRBJ1-2,TRBV28,-,TRBD1,CASRRPGQGDYGYTF,TGTGCCAGCAGGAGACCGGGACAGGGGGACTATGGCTACACCTTC
TRBJ1-1,TRBV7-2,once,-,CASSLVAEMEAFF,TGTGCCAGCAGCTTAGTGGCAGAAATGGAAGCTTTCTTT
TRBJ1-2,TRBV7-9,-,TRBD1,CASRGQGIYGYTF,TGTGCCAGCAGGGGACAGGGTATCTATGGCTACACCTTC
TRBJ1-2,TRBV6-1,-,-,CASPGLVEGYGYTF,TGTGCCAGCCCGGGATTAGTAGAAGGCTATGGCTACACCTTC
TRBJ1-2,TRBV5-1,-,-,CASSPEGQVLLGGYTF,TGCGCCAGCAGCCCGGAGGGGCAGGTCCTCCTTGGGGGCTACACCTTC
TRBJ2-5,TRBV27,-,TRBD2,CASMVVAGLVETQYF,TGTGCCAGCATGGTAGTAGCGGGGTTGGTGGAGACCCAGTACTTC
TRBJ1-1,TRBV10-3,-,TRBD1,CAISDRTGGTEAFF,TGTGCCATCAGTGACCGAACAGGGGGCACTGAAGCTTTCTTT
TRBJ1-5,TRBV10-3,-,-,CAISPGGNSNQPQHF,TGTGCCATCAGCCCCGGCGGTAATAGCAATCAGCCCCAGCATTTT
TRBJ1-2,TRBV13,few,-,CASSRTSGRYTF,TGTGCCAGCAGTCGGACTAGTGGGCGCTACACCTTC
TRBJ2-1,TRBV7-2,-,TRBD2,CASSPTPTSGKGEQFF,TGTGCCAGCAGCCCAACCCCTACAAGCGGGAAGGGTGAGCAGTTCTTC
TRBJ2-2,TRBV4-3,-,TRBD2,CASSRPPRTGTSGISGELFF,TGCGCCAGCAGCCGCCCACCTAGGACAGGGACTAGCGGGATATCCGGGGAGCTGTTTTTT
TRBJ2-2,TRBV28,-,-,CASSEHGGNTGELFF,TGTGCCAGCAGTGAACACGGCGGGAACACCGGGGAGCTGTTTTTT
TRBJ2-7,TRBV5-1,-,-,CASSLGGRADEQYF,TGCGCCAGCAGCTTGGGCGGCAGGGCCGACGAGCAGTACTTC
TRBJ2-7,TRBV6-6,-,-,CASSPSYEQYF,TGTGCCAGCAGTCCATCCTACGAGCAGTACTTC
TRBJ1-4,TRBV27,-,-,CASSSLQQGINEKLFF,TGTGCCAGCAGTTCTTTACAACAGGGAATTAATGAAAAACTGTTTTTT
TRBJ2-3,TRBV18,-,TRBD2,CASSPGAGGATDTQYF,TGTGCCAGCTCACCTGGTGCGGGAGGAGCGACAGATACGCAGTATTTT
TRBJ1-5,TRBV27,-,-,CASSLSVEGVQPQHF,TGTGCCAGCAGTTTATCGGTAGAAGGGGTCCAGCCCCAGCATTTT
TRBJ2-5,TRBV2,-,-,CASSKIQGFQETQYF,TGTGCCAGCAGTAAAATACAGGGCTTCCAAGAGACCCAGTACTTC
TRBJ1-4,TRBV25-1,once,TRBD1,CASSELGQGATNEKLFF,TGTGCCAGCAGTGAACTAGGACAGGGAGCAACTAATGAAAAACTGTTTTTT
TRBJ2-1,TRBV7-3,once,-,CASSLGLINEQFF,TGTGCCAGCAGCTTAGGACTGATCAATGAGCAGTTCTTC
TRBJ1-1,TRBV10-3,-,TRBD1,CAIRGDSLGAEAFF,TGTGCCATCAGGGGGGACAGCCTGGGGGCTGAAGCTTTCTTT
TRBJ1-3,TRBV6-6,-,-,CASSYFEGSGNTIYF,TGTGCCAGCAGTTACTTTGAGGGCTCTGGAAACACCATATATTTT
TRBJ2-2,TRBV10-3,-,-,CAISGQNTGELFF,TGTGCCATCAGTGGACAGAACACCGGGGAGCTGTTTTTT
TRBJ2-2,TRBV2,-,-,CASMTLEPQNTGELFF,TGTGCCAGCATGACTCTGGAGCCCCAGAACACCGGGGAGCTGTTTTTT
TRBJ1-4,TRBV7-9,-,-,CASSLVTKGSEKLFF,TGTGCCAGCAGCTTAGTGACAAAAGGCAGTGAAAAACTGTTTTTT
TRBJ2-2,TRBV11-3,-,-,CASMKNSVSGELFF,TGTGCCAGCATGAAGAATTCAGTGTCCGGGGAGCTGTTTTTT
TRBJ2-1,TRBV4-1,-,-,CASSQQGSSYNEQFF,TGCGCCAGCAGCCAACAGGGGTCCTCCTACAATGAGCAGTTCTTC
TRBJ2-3,TRBV7-6,-,-,CASSLAISSTDTQYF,TGTGCCAGCAGCCTCGCTATCTCTAGCACAGATACGCAGTATTTT
TRBJ2-6,TRBV19,-,-,CASWDSSSGANVLTF,TGTGCCAGTTGGGACTCCAGCTCTGGGGCCAACGTCCTGACTTTC
TRBJ2-7,TRBV5-6,-,TRBD1,CASSLQGSRHEQYF,TGTGCCAGCAGCTTACAGGGGAGTCGCCACGAGCAGTACTTC
TRBJ2-7,TRBV9,-,TRBD2,CASSSGGGRYEQYF,TGTGCCAGCAGCTCCGGGGGGGGCAGGTACGAGCAGTACTTC
TRBJ2-3,TRBV7-8,-,TRBD2,CASSRRLAGGSDTQYF,TGTGCCAGCAGCCGACGACTAGCGGGAGGGTCAGATACGCAGTATTTT
TRBJ1-4,TRBV19,-,TRBD1,CASRTGPGEKLFF,TGTGCCAGTAGGACAGGGCCGGGTGAAAAACTGTTTTTT
TRBJ1-3,TRBV20-1,-,-,CSAVSGNTIYF,TGCAGTGCTGTATCTGGAAACACCATATATTTT
TRBJ2-2,TRBV6-1,-,-,CAARTGKNTGELFF,TGTGCCGCCCGAACGGGAAAGAACACCGGGGAGCTGTTTTTT
TRBJ2-7,TRBV19,-,-,CAVSAGPSSYEQYF,TGTGCCGTCTCGGCGGGGCCGAGCTCCTACGAGCAGTACTTC
TRBJ1-2,TRBV6-1,-,-,CASSERRLYGYTF,TGTGCCAGCAGTGAAAGGAGACTCTATGGCTACACCTTC
TRBJ1-4,TRBV15,many,-,CATSREYSNNEKLFF,TGTGCCACCAGCAGAGAATACAGCAATAATGAAAAACTGTTTTTT
TRBJ1-1,TRBV30,few,TRBD1,CAWTRVTGGMNTEAFF,TGTGCCTGGACCCGGGTAACAGGGGGGATGAACACTGAAGCTTTCTTT
TRBJ2-1,TRBV30,-,TRBD2,CAWSGLAINEQFF,TGTGCCTGGAGCGGACTAGCGATAAATGAGCAGTTCTTC
TRBJ2-3,TRBV9,-,TRBD1,CASSGGPQGLETHTQYF,TGTGCCAGCAGCGGGGGCCCACAGGGGTTAGAAACTCATACGCAGTATTTT
TRBJ1-2,TRBV18,few,-,CASSASEDSYGYTF,TGTGCCAGCTCAGCCTCCGAGGACAGCTATGGCTACACCTTC